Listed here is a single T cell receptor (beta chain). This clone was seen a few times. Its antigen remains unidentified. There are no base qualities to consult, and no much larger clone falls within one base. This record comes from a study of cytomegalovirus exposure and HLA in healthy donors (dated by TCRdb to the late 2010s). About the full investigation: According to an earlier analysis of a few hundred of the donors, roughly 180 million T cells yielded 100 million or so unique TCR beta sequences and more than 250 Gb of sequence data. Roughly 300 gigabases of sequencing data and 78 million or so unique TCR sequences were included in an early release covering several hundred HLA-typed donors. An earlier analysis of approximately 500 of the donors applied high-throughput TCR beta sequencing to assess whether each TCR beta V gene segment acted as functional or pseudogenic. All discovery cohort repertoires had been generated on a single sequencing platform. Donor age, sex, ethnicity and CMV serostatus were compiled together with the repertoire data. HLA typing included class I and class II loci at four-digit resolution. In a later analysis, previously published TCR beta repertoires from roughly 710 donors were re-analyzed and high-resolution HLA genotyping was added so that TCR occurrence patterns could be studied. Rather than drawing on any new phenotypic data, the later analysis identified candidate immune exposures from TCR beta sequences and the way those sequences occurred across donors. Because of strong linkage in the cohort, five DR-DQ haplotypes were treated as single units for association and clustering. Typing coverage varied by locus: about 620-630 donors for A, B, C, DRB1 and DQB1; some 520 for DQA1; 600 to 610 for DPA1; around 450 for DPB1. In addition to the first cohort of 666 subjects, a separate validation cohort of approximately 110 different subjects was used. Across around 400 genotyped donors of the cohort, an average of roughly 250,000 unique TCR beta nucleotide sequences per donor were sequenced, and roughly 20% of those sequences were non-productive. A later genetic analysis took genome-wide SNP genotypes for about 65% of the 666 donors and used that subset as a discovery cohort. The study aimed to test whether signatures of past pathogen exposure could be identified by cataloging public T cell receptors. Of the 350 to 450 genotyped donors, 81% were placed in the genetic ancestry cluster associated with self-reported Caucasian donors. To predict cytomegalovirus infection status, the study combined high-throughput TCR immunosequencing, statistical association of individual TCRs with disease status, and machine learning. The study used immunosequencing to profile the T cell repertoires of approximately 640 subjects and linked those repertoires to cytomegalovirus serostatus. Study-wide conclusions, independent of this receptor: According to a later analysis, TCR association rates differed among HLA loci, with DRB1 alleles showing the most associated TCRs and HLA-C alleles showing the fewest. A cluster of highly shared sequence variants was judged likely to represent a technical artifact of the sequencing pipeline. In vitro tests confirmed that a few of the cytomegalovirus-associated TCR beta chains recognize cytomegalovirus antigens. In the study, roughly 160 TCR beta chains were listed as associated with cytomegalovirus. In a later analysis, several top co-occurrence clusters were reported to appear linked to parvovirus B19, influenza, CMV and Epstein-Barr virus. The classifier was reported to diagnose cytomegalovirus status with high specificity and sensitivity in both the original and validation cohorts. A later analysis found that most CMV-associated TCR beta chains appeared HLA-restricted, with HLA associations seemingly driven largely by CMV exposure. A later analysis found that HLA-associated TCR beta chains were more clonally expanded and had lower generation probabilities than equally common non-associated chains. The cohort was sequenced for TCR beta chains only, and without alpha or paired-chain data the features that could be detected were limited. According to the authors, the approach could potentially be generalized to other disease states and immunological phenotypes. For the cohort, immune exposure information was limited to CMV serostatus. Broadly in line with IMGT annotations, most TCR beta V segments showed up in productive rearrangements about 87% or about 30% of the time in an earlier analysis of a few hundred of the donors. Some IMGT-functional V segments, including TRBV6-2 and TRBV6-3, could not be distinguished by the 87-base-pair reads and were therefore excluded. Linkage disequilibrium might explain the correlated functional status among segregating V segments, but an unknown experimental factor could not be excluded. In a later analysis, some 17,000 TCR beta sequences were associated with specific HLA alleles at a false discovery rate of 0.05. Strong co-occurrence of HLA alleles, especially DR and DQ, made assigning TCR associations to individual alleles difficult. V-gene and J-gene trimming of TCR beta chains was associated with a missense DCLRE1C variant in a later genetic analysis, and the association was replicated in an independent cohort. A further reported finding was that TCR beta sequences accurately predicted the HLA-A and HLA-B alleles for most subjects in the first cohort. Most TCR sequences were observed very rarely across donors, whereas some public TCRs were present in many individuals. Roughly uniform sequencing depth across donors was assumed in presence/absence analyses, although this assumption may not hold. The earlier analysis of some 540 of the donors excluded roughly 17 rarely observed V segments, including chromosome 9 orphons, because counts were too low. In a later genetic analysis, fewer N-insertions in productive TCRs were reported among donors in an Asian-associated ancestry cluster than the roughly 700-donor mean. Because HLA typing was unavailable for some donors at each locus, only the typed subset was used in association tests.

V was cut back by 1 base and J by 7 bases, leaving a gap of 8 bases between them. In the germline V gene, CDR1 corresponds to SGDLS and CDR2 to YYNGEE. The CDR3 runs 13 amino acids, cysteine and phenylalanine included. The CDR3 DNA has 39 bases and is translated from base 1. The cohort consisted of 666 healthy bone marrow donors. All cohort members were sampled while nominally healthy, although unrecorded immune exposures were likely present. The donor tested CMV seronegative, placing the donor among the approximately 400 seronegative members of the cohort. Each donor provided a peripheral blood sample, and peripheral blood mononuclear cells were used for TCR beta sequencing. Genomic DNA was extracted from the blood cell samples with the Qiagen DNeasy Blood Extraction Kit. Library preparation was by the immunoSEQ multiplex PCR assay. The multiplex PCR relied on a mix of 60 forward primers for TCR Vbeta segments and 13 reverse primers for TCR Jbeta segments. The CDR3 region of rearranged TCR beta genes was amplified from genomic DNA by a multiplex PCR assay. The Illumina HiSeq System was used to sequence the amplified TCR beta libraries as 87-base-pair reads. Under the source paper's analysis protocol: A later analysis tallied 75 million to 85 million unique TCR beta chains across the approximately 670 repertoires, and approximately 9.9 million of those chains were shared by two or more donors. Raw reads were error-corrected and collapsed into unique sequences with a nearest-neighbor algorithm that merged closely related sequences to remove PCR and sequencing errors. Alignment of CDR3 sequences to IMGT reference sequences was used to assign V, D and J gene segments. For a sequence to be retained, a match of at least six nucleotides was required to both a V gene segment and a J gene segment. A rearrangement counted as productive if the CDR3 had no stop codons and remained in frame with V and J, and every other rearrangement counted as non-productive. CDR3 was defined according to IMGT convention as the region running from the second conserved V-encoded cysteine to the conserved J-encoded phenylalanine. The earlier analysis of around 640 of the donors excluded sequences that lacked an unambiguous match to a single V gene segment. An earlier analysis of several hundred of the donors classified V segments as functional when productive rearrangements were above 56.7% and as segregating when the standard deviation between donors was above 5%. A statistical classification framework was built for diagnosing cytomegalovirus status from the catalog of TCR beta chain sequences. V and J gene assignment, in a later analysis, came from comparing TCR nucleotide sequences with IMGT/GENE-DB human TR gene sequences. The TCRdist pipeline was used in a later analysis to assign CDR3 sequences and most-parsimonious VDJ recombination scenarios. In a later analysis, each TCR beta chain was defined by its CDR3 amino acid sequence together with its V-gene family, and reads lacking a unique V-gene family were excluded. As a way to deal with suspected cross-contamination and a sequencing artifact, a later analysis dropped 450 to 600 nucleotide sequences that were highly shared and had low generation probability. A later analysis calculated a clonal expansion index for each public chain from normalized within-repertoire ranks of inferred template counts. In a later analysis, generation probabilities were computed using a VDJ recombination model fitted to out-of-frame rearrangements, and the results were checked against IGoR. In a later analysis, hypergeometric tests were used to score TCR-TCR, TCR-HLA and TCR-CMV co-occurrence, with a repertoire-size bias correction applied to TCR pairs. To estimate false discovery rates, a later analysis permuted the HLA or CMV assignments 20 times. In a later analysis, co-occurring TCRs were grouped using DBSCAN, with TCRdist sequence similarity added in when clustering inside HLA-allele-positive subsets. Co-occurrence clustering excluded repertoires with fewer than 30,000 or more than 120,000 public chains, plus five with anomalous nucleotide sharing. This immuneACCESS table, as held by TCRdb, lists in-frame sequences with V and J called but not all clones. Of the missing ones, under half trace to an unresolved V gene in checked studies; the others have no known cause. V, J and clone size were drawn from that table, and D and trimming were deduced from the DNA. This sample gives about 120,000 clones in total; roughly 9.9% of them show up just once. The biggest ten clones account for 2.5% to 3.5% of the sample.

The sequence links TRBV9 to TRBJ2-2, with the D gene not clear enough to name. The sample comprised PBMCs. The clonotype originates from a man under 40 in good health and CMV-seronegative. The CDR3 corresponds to CASSVSPLGELFF. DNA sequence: TGTGCCAGCAGCGTAAGCCCTCTCGGGGAGCTGTTTTTT.